This T cell receptor (beta chain) emerged from a study of blood T cells in healthy people across ages. Broader study findings: Greater diversity and more naive CD4+ cells were seen in long-lived donors than in aged donors.

As to this clonotype: The antigen is not known.

Per individual sample, total RNA of at least 6 micrograms was extracted. A J-beta primer mix and a sample-barcoded 5' primer were used in a second PCR of roughly 6 to 11 cycles. Via MiXCR, TCRdb re-called the 5' RACE reads, giving one row per CDR3 protein. The sample contains 1.6 million or so distinct CDR3 sequences, roughly 30% of which appear only once. The V segment lost 0 bases and the J segment 4 bases; nucleotides outside the gene matches: 7. Germline values: CDR1 SGHAT, CDR2 FQNNGV. The CDR3 length is 17 residues. The specimen was blood. The chain links TRBV11-2 to TRBJ2-1, with 9 bases fitting TRBD2. The source of this sequence is a woman in her 30s in good health. CDR3: CASSLDRLAGKYNEQFF. CDR3 sequence (DNA): TGTGCCAGCAGCTTAGATCGCCTAGCGGGGAAATACAATGAGCAGTTCTTC. The variable domain in full, with the rest retrieved from reference TRBV11-2 and TRBJ2-1, is EAGVAQSPRYKIIEKRQSVAFWCNPISGHATLYWYQQILGQGPKLLIQFQNNGVVDDSQLPKDRFSAERLKGVDSTLKIQPAKLEDSAVYLCASSLDRLAGKYNEQFFGPGTRLTVL.